Listed below are T cell receptor beta chains from one sample, sequenced in a study of T cells in narcolepsy. Produced via immunoSEQ multiplex PCR; TCRdb's table is partial and in-frame only. In the table there are nearly 25,000 clones, approximately 60% of which are singletons. Material for sequencing was memory (CD45RA-) CD4+ T cells from blood. These receptors all come from a human donor in good health. Both conserved end residues are part of each CDR3. D genes are given only for firm matches. Not all rows give a size; the values are once, few, many and, for expanded clones, a class.

>NA|TRBJ2-2|NA|TRBV2
TGTGCCAGCGCAACTCTTAGCACCGGGGAGCTGTTTTTT
CASATLSTGELFF
>NA|TRBJ2-7|once|TRBV4-3
TGCGCCAGCAGCCAAGAGGACAGCTACGAGCAGTACTTC
CASSQEDSYEQYF
>TRBD2|TRBJ2-7|NA|TRBV6-1
TGTGCCAGCAGAGCGGGGAGCGGCGAGCAGTACTTC
CASRAGSGEQYF
>TRBD1|TRBJ2-5|few|TRBV2
TGTGCCAGCTCGGGGACAGGGAAGGGGACCCAGTACTTC
CASSGTGKGTQYF
>TRBD1|TRBJ1-5|NA|TRBV11-2
TGTGCCAGCAGCTTATACAGGGGTGGCAATCAGCCCCAGCATTTT
CASSLYRGGNQPQHF
>TRBD1|TRBJ1-6|few|TRBV7-6
TGTGCCAGCAGCATCGGACAGGGGAATTCACCCCTCCACTTT
CASSIGQGNSPLHF
>NA|TRBJ2-2|NA|TRBV19
TGTGCCAGTAAGGGTTCGCAAACCGGGGAGCTGTTTTTT
CASKGSQTGELFF
>NA|TRBJ2-4|NA|TRBV18
TGTGCCAGCTCACCTGGCAGTAAAAACATTCAGTACTTC
CASSPGSKNIQYF
>NA|TRBJ2-1|NA|TRBV7-2
TGTGCCAGCAGCTTCTCCCCTTACAATGAGCAGTTCTTC
CASSFSPYNEQFF
>NA|TRBJ2-1|once|TRBV28
TGTGCCAGCGGGAGCTCCTACAATGAGCAGTTCTTC
CASGSSYNEQFF
>TRBD2|TRBJ2-1|NA|TRBV11-2
TGTGCCAGCAGCCTCAAATTGGGACTAGCGGATTTAGGCGATGAGCAGTTCTTC
CASSLKLGLADLGDEQFF
>NA|TRBJ1-3|NA|TRBV5-1
TGCGCCAGCAGAATCGACTCTGGAAACACCATATATTTT
CASRIDSGNTIYF
>NA|TRBJ1-4|NA|TRBV2
TGTGCCAGCCATTTCGAACCAGGGAATGAAAAACTGTTTTTT
CASHFEPGNEKLFF
>NA|TRBJ2-1|NA|TRBV10-2
TGCGCCAGCAGTGAGGGCAGGCTACACAATGAGCAGTTCTTC
CASSEGRLHNEQFF
>NA|TRBJ2-5|NA|TRBV9
TGTGCCAGCAGCCCCACCTCACGGGGGGAGACCCAGTACTTC
CASSPTSRGETQYF
>TRBD2|TRBJ2-1|few|TRBV7-3
TGTGCCAGCAGCTACGGGACTAGCGTAGGAGGTGAGCAGTTCTTC
CASSYGTSVGGEQFF
>NA|TRBJ1-5|medium-sized|TRBV19
TGTGCCAGTAGTAAAGCGGGGAATCAGCCCCAGCATTTT
CASSKAGNQPQHF
>TRBD2|TRBJ2-7|few|TRBV27
TGTGCCAGCAGTTTAGCCCCAGCCAGGAGTAGCGGGAGTGGTACCTACGAGCAGTACTTC
CASSLAPARSSGSGTYEQYF
>NA|TRBJ2-5|NA|TRBV4-2
TGTGCCAGCAGACCGGGCCAGGGGGAGACCCAGTACTTC
CASRPGQGETQYF
>NA|TRBJ2-1|NA|TRBV7-8
TGTGCCAGCAGCTTAGAGTGGGGAGGTGAGCAGTTCTTC
CASSLEWGGEQFF
>NA|TRBJ1-4|NA|TRBV5-1
TGCGCCAGCAGCTTGGATTACGCCTCTAATGAAAAACTGTTTTTT
CASSLDYASNEKLFF
>NA|TRBJ1-2|medium-sized|TRBV2
TGTGCCAGCAGGGGCGGAGGGGGGAGAGGCTACACCTTC
CASRGGGGRGYTF
>NA|TRBJ1-1|NA|TRBV28
TGTGCCAGCACCCCGGGGTATGTAGATCCGGGAGCTTTCTTT
CASTPGYVDPGAFF
>TRBD1|TRBJ1-6|NA|TRBV25-1
TGTGCCAGCACAAGGGGGCAGGGTTCACCCCTCCACTTT
CASTRGQGSPLHF
>TRBD1|TRBJ2-1|NA|TRBV28
TGTGCCAGCAGTGAACCGGGACAGGAAAACAATGAGCAGTTCTTC
CASSEPGQENNEQFF
>NA|TRBJ1-5|NA|TRBV19
TGTGCCAGTAGTGTGCGACAGGAGAATCAGCCCCAGCATTTT
CASSVRQENQPQHF
>NA|TRBJ2-1|NA|TRBV20-1
TGCAGTGCTGGGGCGCGGGGCGAGCAGTTCTTC
CSAGARGEQFF
>TRBD1|TRBJ1-1|NA|TRBV7-8
TGTGCCAGCTGCTTAGCGGACAGGGTTTTCGTGGGGCGGATGAACACTGAAGCTTTCTTT
CASCLADRVFVGRMNTEAFF
>NA|TRBJ2-1|NA|TRBV7-2
TGTGCCAGCAGCCCCGGGAGTGAGCAGTTCTTC
CASSPGSEQFF
>TRBD1|TRBJ1-2|NA|TRBV4-2
TGTGCCAGCAGCCAAGATCGTGGGACAGGGAACCGCTATGGCTACACCTTC
CASSQDRGTGNRYGYTF
>NA|TRBJ2-2|NA|TRBV5-6
TGTGCCAGCAGCCTACATACCCCCCGGGAGCTGTTTTTT
CASSLHTPRELFF
>NA|TRBJ2-2|NA|TRBV27
TGTGCCAGCAGTAAAGAGGGTATCGGGGAGCTGTTTTTT
CASSKEGIGELFF
>NA|TRBJ2-7|NA|TRBV20-1
TGCAGTGCTAGAGCGATCTACGAGCAGTACTTC
CSARAIYEQYF
>TRBD1|TRBJ2-7|NA|TRBV5-4
TGTGCCAGCAGCACCACAGGGGGCGGGAACGAGCAGTACTTC
CASSTTGGGNEQYF
>TRBD1|TRBJ1-2|NA|TRBV5-1
TGCGCCAGCAGCCTGTTGCCGTTGACAGGGGGCACTGGCTACACCTTC
CASSLLPLTGGTGYTF
>NA|TRBJ2-1|few|TRBV10-2
TGCGCCAGCACTTGGGACTCACGCCTCGCAGATGAGCAGTTCTTC
CASTWDSRLADEQFF
>TRBD2|TRBJ2-5|NA|TRBV5-1
TGCGCCAGCAGCGCCGGAACCCGGGGGGGCTCGTACCAAGAGACCCAGTACTTC
CASSAGTRGGSYQETQYF
>TRBD1|TRBJ1-2|NA|TRBV4-3
TGCGCCAGCAGCCAAACAGGGGTGTATGGCTACACCTTC
CASSQTGVYGYTF
>NA|TRBJ2-5|NA|TRBV11-2
TGTGCCAGCAGCGGGGGACGGGAAGAGACCCAGTACTTC
CASSGGREETQYF
>NA|TRBJ1-5|NA|TRBV4-2
TGTGCCAGCAGCCGTGACCTATATGCGGACCAGCCCCAGCATTTT
CASSRDLYADQPQHF
>NA|TRBJ1-1|NA|TRBV6-6
TGTGCCAGCAGTTTCCCCGGAGATGAGGTGCAGGCTTTCTTT
CASSFPGDEVQAFF
>NA|TRBJ1-6|few|TRBV28
TGTGCCAGCAGGACAGCCCAGCCAGCCTCACCCCTCCACTTT
CASRTAQPASPLHF
>NA|TRBJ2-1|NA|TRBV28
TGTGCCAGCAGTTTGATACTCAATGAGCAGTTCTTC
CASSLILNEQFF
>TRBD1|TRBJ1-4|NA|TRBV9
TGTGCCAGCAGCCCAAGGACAGGGAAGTCAACTAATGAAAAACTGTTTTTT
CASSPRTGKSTNEKLFF
>TRBD2|TRBJ2-1|few|TRBV2
TGTGCCAGCAGTTACTCTGGACTAGCGGGAGTCTACAATGAGCAGTTCTTC
CASSYSGLAGVYNEQFF
>TRBD2|TRBJ2-7|medium-sized|TRBV29-1
TGCAGCGCCTCCCCTAGCGGGAGTTTTTACGAGCAGTACTTC
CSASPSGSFYEQYF
>NA|TRBJ2-7|NA|TRBV27
TGTGCCAGCAGTTTTAGAGCCCGGGGCCCCGAAGGCTCCTACGAGCAGTACTTC
CASSFRARGPEGSYEQYF
>NA|TRBJ1-1|NA|TRBV6-1
TGTGCCAGCAGTGAAGCCCCAGGGCAGTCGCGAGCTTTCTTT
CASSEAPGQSRAFF
>NA|TRBJ2-3|NA|TRBV6-5
TGTGCCAGCAGTGATCGCGCAGATACGCAGTATTTT
CASSDRADTQYF